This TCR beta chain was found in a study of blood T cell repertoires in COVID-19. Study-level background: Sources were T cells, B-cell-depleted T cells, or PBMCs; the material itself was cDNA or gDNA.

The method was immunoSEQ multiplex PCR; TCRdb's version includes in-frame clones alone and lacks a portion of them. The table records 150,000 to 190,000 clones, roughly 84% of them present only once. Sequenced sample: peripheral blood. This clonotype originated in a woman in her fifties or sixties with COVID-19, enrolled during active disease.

The CDR3 DNA reads as TGTGCCAGCTCGTGGGGGCGGGATCAGCCCCAGCATTTT. Protein: CASSWGRDQPQHF. The chain links TRBV18 to TRBJ1-5; weak D call: TRBD1 (6 bases). Germline CDR1 KGHSH, CDR2 LQKENI. The V and J ends lost 6 bases and 5 bases respectively, with 11 bases between them. The CDR3 runs to 13 residues.